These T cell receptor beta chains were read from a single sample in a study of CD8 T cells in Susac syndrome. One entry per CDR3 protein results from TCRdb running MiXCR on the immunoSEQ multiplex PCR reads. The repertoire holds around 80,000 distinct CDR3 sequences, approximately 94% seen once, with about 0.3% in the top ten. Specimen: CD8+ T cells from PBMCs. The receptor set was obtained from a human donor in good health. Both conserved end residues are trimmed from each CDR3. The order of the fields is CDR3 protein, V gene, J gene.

CDR3: ASSLGWETQY
V: TRBV5-6
J: TRBJ2-5

CDR3: ASSQEGEGYNEQF
V: TRBV4-1
J: TRBJ2-1

CDR3: ASSRTSLGVNYGYT
V: TRBV27
J: TRBJ1-2

CDR3: SASRKDRAHYGYT
V: TRBV20-1
J: TRBJ1-2

CDR3: SALTGATEAF
V: TRBV29-1
J: TRBJ1-1

CDR3: ASFNYGYT
V: TRBV9
J: TRBJ1-2

CDR3: SASSGLPGETQY
V: TRBV20-1
J: TRBJ2-5

CDR3: ASSEVGTGQSHSGANVLT
V: TRBV2
J: TRBJ2-6

CDR3: ASSFLPSGKETQY
V: TRBV28
J: TRBJ2-5

CDR3: SASEVTYNEQF
V: TRBV20-1
J: TRBJ2-1

CDR3: ASSLMGQGAGARYGYT
V: TRBV11-2
J: TRBJ1-2

CDR3: ASSGLTYEQY
V: TRBV9
J: TRBJ2-7

CDR3: ASSRGLASYNEQF
V: TRBV7-3
J: TRBJ2-1

CDR3: ASSLRGTNEQF
V: TRBV13
J: TRBJ2-1

CDR3: SVPDRLSGANVLT
V: TRBV20-1
J: TRBJ2-6

CDR3: AIHTRDSTEAF
V: TRBV19
J: TRBJ1-1

CDR3: ASSPGPSSYNEQF
V: TRBV27
J: TRBJ2-1